What follows is one TCR beta chain and its context. Its antigen has not been determined. One base away there is no much larger clone; base qualities are not given. Donors were healthy HIV-negative adults with no recently reported acute infections or vaccinations. Every donor was a Caucasian adult residing in Nashville, Tennessee, USA. For unsorted samples, some 90 million PBMCs were counted, and genomic DNA was extracted using the QIAamp DNA Blood Mini kit. Blood was obtained by leukapheresis, after which PBMCs were separated by Ficoll-Histopaque density gradient centrifugation and cryopreserved in liquid nitrogen vapor phase. Ends trimmed: V by 6 bases, J by 9 bases; bases unmatched to a gene: 5. CDR1 ENHRY and CDR2 SYGVKD are derived from the germline V gene. The CDR3 starts with the cysteine, ends with the phenylalanine, and has 13 residues. The only DNA kept is the CDR3, 39 bases in frame from the first base.

This sample stems from a study of shared clonotypes between healthy human individuals (TCRdb year 2020). In the study overall: The cohort included three men and a couple of women between 18 and 49 years of age. To estimate repertoire size and how much clonotypes are shared between individuals, the study performed deep sequencing of blood TCR repertoires from roughly five healthy adults. Libraries were prepared and TCR repertoires were sequenced by different laboratories using diverse techniques, in order to increase sequencing depth and limit assay-specific biases. Each donor's leukapheresis produced roughly between roughly 0.9 and 8.9 billion PBMCs.

The full study reports these points: Pairwise subsampling indicated that sequencing depth was expected to affect the degree of clonotype sharing among donors. The small number of donors limited the genetic and exposure-history diversity represented. Sampling was restricted to blood, and TCR repertoires in tissues likely differ from the TCR repertoires found in blood.

Using the deep immunoSEQ assay, multiplex PCR amplified TCR CDR3 regions from genomic DNA. Genomic DNA extracted from each cell subset was distributed evenly over all wells of several immunoSEQ 96-well plates, and each plate served as one replicate. For unsorted PBMC, about 300 ng genomic DNA, equal to 32,000 or so T cell genomes, was loaded into each replicate PCR. Genomic DNA from unsorted PBMC was sequenced over ten immunoSEQ deep assay plates. The purified libraries were quantified using a Qubit 3.0 fluorometer, sized with a Bioanalyzer 2100, and then quantified again using the KAPA Library Quantification kit. Each immunoSEQ 96-well plate was sequenced on its own single-read 150-cycle Illumina NextSeq 550 flow cell. The authors processed their data as follows. Because the immunoSEQ output included only junctional sequences and no quality scores, the filtering could not be the same as the filtering used for full-length reads. To assign V/J genes and CDR3, sequences were annotated using PyIR, a Python wrapper for IgBLAST v1.9, with IMGT germline references. Reads with weak V/J assignments (E-value above 1e-6), missing CDR3, stop codons, out-of-frame junctions, or ambiguous translated residues were removed. V3J clonotypes were defined as sequences sharing an identical inferred V gene, J gene, and CDR3 amino acid sequence. To compute the percentage overlap between repertoires, the number of shared unique clonotypes was divided by the size of the smaller repertoire. Richness of each repertoire was evaluated using RTK rarefaction, the Chao1 estimator, and Recon v2.1 estimates of unobserved clonotypes. TCRdb retrieved this table from immuneACCESS and kept in-frame rearrangements only. Not all clones are present; in checked studies, unresolved V genes account for under half, and no reason is known for the remainder. The V and J calls and the clone size are those of that table, but D and trimming were determined from the DNA. The sample records some 490,000 clones, over 70% of which are singletons. Of the sample, approximately 11% falls within the top ten clones.

The sequence was collected from a woman between 40 and 50 years old in good health. Some clones in this sample may be carry-over from other donors' samples. Input material: PBMCs. The chain is made from TRBV10-3 and TRBJ2-1, with TRBD2 matching 10 junction bases. The CDR3 sequence is CAIRPSGSGEQFF. The sequence in DNA is TGTGCCATCAGGCCTAGCGGGAGTGGTGAGCAGTTCTTC.